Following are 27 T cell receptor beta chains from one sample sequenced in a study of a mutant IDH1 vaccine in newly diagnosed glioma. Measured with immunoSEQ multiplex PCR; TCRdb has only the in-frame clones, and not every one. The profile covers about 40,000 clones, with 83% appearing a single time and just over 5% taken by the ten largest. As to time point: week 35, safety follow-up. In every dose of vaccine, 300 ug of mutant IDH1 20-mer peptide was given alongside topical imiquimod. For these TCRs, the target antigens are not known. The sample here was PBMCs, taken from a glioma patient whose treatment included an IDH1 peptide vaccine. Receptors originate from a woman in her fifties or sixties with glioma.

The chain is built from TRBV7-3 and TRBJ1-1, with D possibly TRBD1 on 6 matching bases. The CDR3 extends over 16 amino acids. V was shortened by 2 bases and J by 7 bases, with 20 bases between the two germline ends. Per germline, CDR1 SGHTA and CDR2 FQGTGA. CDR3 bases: TGTGCCAGCAGCTTAGAGGGGAGGAGGGCAGGGGTTGAAGCTTTCTTT. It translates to CASSLEGRRAGVEAFF. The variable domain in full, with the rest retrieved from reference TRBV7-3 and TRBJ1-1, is GAGVSQTPSNKVTEKGKYVELRCDPISGHTALYWYRQSLGQGPEFLIYFQGTGAADDSGLPNDRFFAVRPEGSVSTLKIQRTERGDSAVYLCASSLEGRRAGVEAFFGQGTRLTVV.

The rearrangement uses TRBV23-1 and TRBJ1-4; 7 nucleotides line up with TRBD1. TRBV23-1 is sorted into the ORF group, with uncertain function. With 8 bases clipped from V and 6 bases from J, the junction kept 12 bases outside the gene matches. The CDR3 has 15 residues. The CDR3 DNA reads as TGCGCCAGCCCCCCGAAGGGGGCGGTTTATGAAAAACTGTTTTTT. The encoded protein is CASPPKGAVYEKLFF.

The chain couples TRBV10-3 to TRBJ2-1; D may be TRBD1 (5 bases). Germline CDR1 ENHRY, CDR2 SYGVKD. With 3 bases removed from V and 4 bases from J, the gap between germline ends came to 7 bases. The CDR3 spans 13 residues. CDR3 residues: CAISDRQYNEQFF. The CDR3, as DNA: TGTGCCATCAGTGACCGACAGTACAATGAGCAGTTCTTC.

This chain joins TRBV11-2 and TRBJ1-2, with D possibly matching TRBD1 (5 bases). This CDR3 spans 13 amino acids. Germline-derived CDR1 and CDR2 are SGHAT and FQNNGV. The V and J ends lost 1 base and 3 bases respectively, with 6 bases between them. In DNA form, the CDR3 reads TGTGCCAGCAGCTTAGTGACAGACTATGGCTACACCTTC. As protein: CASSLVTDYGYTF.

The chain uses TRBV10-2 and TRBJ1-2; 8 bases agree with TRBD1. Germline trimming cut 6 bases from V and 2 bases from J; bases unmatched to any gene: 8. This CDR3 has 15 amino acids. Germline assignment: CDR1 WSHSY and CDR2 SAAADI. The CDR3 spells CASRRRQGKNYGYTF. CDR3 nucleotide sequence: TGCGCCAGCAGAAGAAGACAGGGGAAAAACTATGGCTACACCTTC.

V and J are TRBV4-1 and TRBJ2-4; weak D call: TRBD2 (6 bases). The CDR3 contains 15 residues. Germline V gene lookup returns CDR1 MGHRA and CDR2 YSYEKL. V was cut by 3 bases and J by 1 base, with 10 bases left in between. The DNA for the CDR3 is TGCGCCAGCAGCCAGGCCGGGACTGCCAAAAACATTCAGTACTTC. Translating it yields CASSQAGTAKNIQYF.

The CDR3 DNA follows: TGTGCCAGCAGGAAGCCAGCGGGGGGCACAGATACGCAGTATTTT. This codes for CASRKPAGGTDTQYF. The chain recombines TRBV27 with TRBJ2-3, with TRBD2 matching over 8 bases. CDR3 length: 15 residues. V shed 6 bases, J shed 1 base, and the junction held 6 bases outside the gene matches. Germline V lookup: CDR1 MNHEY, CDR2 SMNVEV (reference sequence).

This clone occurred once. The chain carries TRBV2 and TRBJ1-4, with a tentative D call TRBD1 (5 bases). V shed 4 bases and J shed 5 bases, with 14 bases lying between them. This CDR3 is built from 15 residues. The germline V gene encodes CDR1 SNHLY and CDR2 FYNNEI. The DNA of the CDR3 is TGTGCCAGCAGTGTTCGGGACGGATCGAATGAAAAACTGTTTTTT. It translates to CASSVRDGSNEKLFF. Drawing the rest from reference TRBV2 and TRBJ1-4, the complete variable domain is EPEVTQTPSHQVTQMGQEVILRCVPISNHLYFYWYRQILGQKVEFLVSFYNNEISEKSEIFDDQFSVERPDGSNFTLKIRSTKLEDSAMYFCASSVRDGSNEKLFFGSGTQLSVL.

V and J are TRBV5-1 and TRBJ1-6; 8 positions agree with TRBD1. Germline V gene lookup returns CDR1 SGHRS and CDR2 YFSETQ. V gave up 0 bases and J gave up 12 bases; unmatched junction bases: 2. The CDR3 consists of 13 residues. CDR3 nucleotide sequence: TGCGCCAGCAGCTTGGGTGACAGGGGACCCCTCCACTTT. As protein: CASSLGDRGPLHF.

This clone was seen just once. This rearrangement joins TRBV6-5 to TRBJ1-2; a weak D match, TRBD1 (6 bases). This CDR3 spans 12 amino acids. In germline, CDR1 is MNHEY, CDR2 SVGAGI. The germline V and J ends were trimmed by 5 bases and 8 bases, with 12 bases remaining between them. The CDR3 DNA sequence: TGTGCCAGCAGTCCCGGACAGAGGGGCTACACCTTC. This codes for CASSPGQRGYTF.

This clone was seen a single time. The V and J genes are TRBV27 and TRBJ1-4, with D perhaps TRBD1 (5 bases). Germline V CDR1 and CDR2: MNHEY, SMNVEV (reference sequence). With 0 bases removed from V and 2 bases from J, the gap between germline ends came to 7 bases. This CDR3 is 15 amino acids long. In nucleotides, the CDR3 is TGTGCCAGCAGTTTATCGGGGGTCACTAATGAAAAACTGTTTTTT. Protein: CASSLSGVTNEKLFF.

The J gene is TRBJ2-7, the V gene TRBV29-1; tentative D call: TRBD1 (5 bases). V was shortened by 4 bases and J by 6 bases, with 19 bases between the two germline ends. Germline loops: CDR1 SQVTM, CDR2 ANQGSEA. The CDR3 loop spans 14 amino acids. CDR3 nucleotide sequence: TGCAGCGTTGGAGGCAGGGAATTCTTAGGCGAGCAGTACTTC. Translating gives CSVGGREFLGEQYF.

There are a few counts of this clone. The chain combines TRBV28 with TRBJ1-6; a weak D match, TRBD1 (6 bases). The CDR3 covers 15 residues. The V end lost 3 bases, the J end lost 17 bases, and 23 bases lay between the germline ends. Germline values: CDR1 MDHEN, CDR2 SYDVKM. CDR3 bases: TGTGCCAGCAGTTTTTCGGGGCAGGGGAATAGGTTCTTCCACTTT. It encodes CASSFSGQGNRFFHF.

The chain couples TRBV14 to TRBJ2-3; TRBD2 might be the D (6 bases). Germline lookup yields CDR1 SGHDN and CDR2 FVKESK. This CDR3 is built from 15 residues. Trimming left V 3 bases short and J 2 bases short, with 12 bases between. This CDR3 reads CASSQGDSSTDTQYF. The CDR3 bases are TGTGCCAGCAGCCAGGGGGACTCCTCCACAGATACGCAGTATTTT.

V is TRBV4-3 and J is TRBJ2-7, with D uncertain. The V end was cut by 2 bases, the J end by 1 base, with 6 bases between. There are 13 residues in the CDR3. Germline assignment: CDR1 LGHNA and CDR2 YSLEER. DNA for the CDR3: TGCGCCAGCAGCCAACAGACGTCCTACGAGCAGTACTTC. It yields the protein CASSQQTSYEQYF.

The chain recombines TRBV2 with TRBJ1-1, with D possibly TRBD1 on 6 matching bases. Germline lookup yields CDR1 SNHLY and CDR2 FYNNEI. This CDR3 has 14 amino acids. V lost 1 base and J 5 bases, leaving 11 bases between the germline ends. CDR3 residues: CASSEEGGATEAFF. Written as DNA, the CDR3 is TGTGCCAGCAGTGAAGAAGGGGGTGCGACTGAAGCTTTCTTT.

The CDR3 DNA is TGCAGCGTCGGACGGGAGACCCAGTACTTC. Translation: CSVGRETQYF. The chain joins TRBV29-1 to TRBJ2-5; D ambiguous. The CDR3 has 10 amino acids. V lost 6 bases and J lost 5, with 7 bases in between. Per germline, CDR1 SQVTM and CDR2 ANQGSEA.

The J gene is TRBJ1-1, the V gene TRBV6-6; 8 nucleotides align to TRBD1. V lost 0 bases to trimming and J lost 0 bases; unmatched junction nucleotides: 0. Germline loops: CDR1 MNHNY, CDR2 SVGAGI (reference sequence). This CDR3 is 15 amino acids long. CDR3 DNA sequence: TGTGCCAGCAGTTACTCGGGACAGGTGAACACTGAAGCTTTCTTT. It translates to CASSYSGQVNTEAFF.

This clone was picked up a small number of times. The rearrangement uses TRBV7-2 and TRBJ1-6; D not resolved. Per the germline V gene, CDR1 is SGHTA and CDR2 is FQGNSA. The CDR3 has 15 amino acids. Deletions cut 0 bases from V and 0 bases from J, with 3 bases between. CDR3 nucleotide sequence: TGTGCCAGCAGCTTAGCGAGCTCCTATAATTCACCCCTCCACTTT. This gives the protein CASSLASSYNSPLHF.

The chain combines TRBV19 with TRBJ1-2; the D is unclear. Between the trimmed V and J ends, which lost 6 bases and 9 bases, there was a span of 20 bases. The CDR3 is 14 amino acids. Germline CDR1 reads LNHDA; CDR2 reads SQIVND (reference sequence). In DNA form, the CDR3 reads TGTGCCAGTAGATCAGGAGGCTCTGGGTTGAGCTACACCTTC. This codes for CASRSGGSGLSYTF.

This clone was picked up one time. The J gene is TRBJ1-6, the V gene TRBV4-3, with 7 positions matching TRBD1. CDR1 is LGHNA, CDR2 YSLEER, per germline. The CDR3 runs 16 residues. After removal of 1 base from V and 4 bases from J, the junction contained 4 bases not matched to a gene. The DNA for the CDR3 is TGCGCCAGCAGCCAAGGGGGGACAGCGTATAATTCACCCCTCCACTTT. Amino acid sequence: CASSQGGTAYNSPLHF.

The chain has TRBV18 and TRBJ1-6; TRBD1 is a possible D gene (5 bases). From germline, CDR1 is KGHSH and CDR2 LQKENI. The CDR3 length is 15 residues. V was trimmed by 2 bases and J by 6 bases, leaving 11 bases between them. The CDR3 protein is CASSPGAGTNSPLHF. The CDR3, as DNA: TGTGCCAGCTCACCAGGGGCGGGGACTAATTCACCCCTCCACTTT.

This CDR3 reads CASSDKSGNTIYF. Written as DNA, the CDR3 is TGTGCCAGCAGCGACAAGTCTGGAAACACCATATATTTT. The V call is TRBV9, the J call TRBJ1-3; D not resolved. The CDR3 contains 13 residues. The germline V and J ends were trimmed by 3 bases and 1 base, with 5 bases remaining between them. Germline V CDR1 and CDR2: SGDLS, YYNGEE.

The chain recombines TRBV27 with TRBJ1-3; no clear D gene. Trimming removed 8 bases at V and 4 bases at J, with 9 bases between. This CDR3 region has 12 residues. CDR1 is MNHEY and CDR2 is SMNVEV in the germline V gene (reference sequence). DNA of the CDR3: TGTGCCAGCTGGGGTTCCGGAAACACCATATATTTT. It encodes CASWGSGNTIYF.

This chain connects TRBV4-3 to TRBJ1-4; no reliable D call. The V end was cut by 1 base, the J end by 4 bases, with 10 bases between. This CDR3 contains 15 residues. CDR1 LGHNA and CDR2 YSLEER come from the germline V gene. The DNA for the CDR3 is TGCGCCAGCAGCCAAGGAATAAGGTTTAATGAAAAACTGTTTTTT. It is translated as CASSQGIRFNEKLFF.

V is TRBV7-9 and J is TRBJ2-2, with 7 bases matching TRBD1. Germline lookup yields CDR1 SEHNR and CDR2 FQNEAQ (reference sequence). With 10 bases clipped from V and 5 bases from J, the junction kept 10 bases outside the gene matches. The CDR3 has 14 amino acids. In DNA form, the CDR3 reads TGTGCCACTTTTTCGAGGGGGCGAACCGGGGAGCTGTTTTTT. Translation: CATFSRGRTGELFF.

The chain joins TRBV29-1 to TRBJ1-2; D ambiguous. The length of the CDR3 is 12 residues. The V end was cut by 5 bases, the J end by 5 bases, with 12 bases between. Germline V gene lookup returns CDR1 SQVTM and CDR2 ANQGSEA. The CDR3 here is CSVMDGAYGYTF. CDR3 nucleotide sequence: TGCAGCGTTATGGACGGTGCTTATGGCTACACCTTC.